The sequence of this T cell receptor beta chain was determined in a study of cytomegalovirus exposure and HLA in healthy donors. Study-wide background: The study placed 70% to 85% of its approximately 360 genotyped donors in the Caucasian-associated ancestry cluster.

Germline V lookup: CDR1 SQVTM, CDR2 ANQGSEA. Trimming took 4 bases from V and 4 from J, leaving 10 bases between them. The CDR3 is made up of 12 amino acids. 13 Jbeta primers and 60 Vbeta primers were used for the PCR. Sequencing used immunoSEQ multiplex PCR; TCRdb keeps in-frame clones, though not all of them. The data show 100,000 or so clones, around 79% seen once. This receptor was obtained from a male donor in good health and CMV-seropositive. Sequencing was carried out using PBMCs. V usage is TRBV29-1 and J usage is TRBJ1-2; D call uncertain. The CDR3, as DNA: TGCAGCGTTGTGGGAGTGAGCTATGGCTACACCTTC. This codes for CSVVGVSYGYTF.